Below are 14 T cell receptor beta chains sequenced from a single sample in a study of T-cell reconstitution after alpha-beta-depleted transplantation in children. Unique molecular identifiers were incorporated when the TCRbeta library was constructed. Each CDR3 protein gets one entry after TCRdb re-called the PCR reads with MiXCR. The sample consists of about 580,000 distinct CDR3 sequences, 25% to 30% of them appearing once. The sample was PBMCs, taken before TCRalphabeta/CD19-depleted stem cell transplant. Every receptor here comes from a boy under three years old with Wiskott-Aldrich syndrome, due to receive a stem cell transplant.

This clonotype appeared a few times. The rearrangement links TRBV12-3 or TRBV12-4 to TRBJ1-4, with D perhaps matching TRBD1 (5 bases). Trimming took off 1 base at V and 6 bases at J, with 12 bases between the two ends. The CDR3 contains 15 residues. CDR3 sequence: CASSLGGGLYEKLFF. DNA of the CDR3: TGTGCCAGCAGTTTAGGGGGCGGATTGTATGAAAAACTGTTTTTT.

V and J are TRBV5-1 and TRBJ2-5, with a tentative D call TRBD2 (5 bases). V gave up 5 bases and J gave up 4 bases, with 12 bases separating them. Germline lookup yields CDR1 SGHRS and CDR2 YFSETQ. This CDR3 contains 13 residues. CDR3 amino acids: CASRWRARETQYF. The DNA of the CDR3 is TGCGCCAGCAGGTGGCGGGCGCGAGAGACCCAGTACTTC.

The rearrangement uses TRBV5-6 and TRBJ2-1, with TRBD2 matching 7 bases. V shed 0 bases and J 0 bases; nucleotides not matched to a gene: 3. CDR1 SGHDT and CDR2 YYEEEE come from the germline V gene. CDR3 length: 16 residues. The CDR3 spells CASSLDTGGSYNEQFF. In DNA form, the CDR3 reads TGTGCCAGCAGCTTGGATACGGGGGGCTCCTACAATGAGCAGTTCTTC.

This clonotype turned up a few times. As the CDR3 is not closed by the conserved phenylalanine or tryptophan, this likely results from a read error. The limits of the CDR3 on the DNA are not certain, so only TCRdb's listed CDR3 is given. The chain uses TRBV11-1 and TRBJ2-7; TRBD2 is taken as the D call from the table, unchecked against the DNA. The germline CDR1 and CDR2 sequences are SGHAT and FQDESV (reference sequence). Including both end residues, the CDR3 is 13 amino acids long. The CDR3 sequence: CASSSPGLAGELP.

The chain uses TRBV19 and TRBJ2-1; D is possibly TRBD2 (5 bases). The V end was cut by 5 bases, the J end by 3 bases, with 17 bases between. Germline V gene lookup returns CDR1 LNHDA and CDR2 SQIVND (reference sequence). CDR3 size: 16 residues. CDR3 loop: CASSSSSSVIYNEQFF. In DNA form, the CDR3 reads TGTGCCAGTAGTTCCTCTAGCAGTGTAATCTACAATGAGCAGTTCTTC.

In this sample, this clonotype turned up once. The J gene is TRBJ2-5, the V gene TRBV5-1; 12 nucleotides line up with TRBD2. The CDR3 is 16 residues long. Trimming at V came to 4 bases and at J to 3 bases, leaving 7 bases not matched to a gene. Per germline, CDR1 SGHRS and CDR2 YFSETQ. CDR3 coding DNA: TGCGCCAGCAGCCGAGGACTAGCGGGAATGGAAGAGACCCAGTACTTC. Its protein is CASSRGLAGMEETQYF.

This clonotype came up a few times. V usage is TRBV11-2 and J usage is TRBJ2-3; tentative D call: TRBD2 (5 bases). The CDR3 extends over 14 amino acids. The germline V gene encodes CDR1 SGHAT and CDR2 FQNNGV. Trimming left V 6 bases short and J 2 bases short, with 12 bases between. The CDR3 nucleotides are TGTGCCAGCAGAAGGACGGGGTTCACAGATACGCAGTATTTT. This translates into CASRRTGFTDTQYF.

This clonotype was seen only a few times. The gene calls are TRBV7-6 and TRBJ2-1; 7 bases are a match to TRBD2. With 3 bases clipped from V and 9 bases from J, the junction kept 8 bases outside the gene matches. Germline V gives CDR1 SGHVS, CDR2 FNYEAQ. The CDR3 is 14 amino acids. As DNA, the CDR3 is TGTGCCAGCAGCTTCGGCGGGAGTGTCAGTGAGCAGTTCTTC. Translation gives CASSFGGSVSEQFF.

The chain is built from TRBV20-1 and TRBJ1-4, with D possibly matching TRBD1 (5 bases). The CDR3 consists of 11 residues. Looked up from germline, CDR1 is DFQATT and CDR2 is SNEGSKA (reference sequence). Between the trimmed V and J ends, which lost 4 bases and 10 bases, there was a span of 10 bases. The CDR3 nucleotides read TGCAGTGCTAAGGAGGGGCCAAAACTGTTTTTT. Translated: CSAKEGPKLFF.

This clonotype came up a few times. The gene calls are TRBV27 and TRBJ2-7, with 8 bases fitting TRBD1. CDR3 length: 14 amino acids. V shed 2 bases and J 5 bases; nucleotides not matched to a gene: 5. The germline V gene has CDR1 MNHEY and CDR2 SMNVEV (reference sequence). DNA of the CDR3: TGTGCCAGCAGTTTAGTCCAGGGGGCCGACGAGCAGTACTTC. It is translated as CASSLVQGADEQYF.

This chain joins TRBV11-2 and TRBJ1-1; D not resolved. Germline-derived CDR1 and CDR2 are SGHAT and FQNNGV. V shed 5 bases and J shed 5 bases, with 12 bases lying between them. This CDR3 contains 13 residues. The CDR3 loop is CASSRSIRTEAFF. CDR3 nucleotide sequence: TGTGCCAGCAGCCGCAGTATTCGGACTGAAGCTTTCTTT.

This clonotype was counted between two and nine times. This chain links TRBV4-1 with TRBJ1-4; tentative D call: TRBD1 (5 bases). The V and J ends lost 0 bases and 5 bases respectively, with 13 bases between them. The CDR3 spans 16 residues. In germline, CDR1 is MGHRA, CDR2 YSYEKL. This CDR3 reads CASSQDPGWGNEKLFF. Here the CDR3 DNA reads TGCGCCAGCAGCCAAGATCCAGGTTGGGGGAATGAAAAACTGTTTTTT.

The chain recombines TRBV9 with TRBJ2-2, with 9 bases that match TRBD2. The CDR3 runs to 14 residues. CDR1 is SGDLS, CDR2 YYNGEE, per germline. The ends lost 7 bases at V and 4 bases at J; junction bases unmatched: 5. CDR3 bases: TGTGCCAGCTCGCGGGAGGGCATCACCGGGGAGCTGTTTTTT. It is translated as CASSREGITGELFF.

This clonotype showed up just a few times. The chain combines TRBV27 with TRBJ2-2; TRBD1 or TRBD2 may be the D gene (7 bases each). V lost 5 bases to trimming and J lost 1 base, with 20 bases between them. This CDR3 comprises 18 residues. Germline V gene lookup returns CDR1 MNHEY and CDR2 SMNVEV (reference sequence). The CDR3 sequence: CASSLLVGGTENTGELFF. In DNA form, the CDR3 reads TGTGCCAGCAGTCTACTTGTGGGGGGGACAGAGAACACCGGGGAGCTGTTTTTT.